Shown below are 21 T cell receptor beta chains from a single sample sequenced in a study of spatial heterogeneity in lung cancer. Time point denoted: sample taken at primary tumor resection. Tumor, nontumor lung or frozen PBMC supplied whole RNA that was sequenced unsorted. TCRdb re-derived calls from the 5' RACE reads in MiXCR, one entry per CDR3 protein. Of 10,000 or so distinct CDR3 sequences in the sample, 4.5% to 7% were seen once. Sequenced here: PBMCs, sampled at surgery. Source of these receptors: a male donor with early-stage non-small cell lung cancer.

The chain has TRBV19 and TRBJ2-2; D gene ambiguous. Germline V gene sequence: CDR1 LNHDA, CDR2 SQIVND (reference sequence). The CDR3 spans 13 residues. The V end was cut by 2 bases, the J end by 6 bases, with 7 bases between. This CDR3 reads CASSISWAGELFF. The CDR3 DNA sequence: TGTGCCAGTAGTATAAGTTGGGCCGGGGAGCTGTTTTTT. Using reference TRBV19 and TRBJ2-2 for the parts outside the CDR3, the full variable domain is DGGITQSPKYLFRKEGQNVTLSCEQNLNHDAMYWYRQDPGQGLRLIYYSQIVNDFQKGDIAEGYSVSREKKESFPLTVTSAQKNPTAFYLCASSISWAGELFFGEGSRLTVL.

This clonotype has a count of ten or more. This chain connects TRBV19 to TRBJ1-4; D possibly corresponds to TRBD1 (5 bases). V lost 7 bases to trimming and J lost 8 bases, with 17 bases between them. The CDR3 extends over 14 amino acids. Germline V gene lookup returns CDR1 LNHDA and CDR2 SQIVND (reference sequence). CDR3 in DNA: TGTGCCAGTAACCCTCTTGGGGCTAGGGAAAAACTGTTTTTT. Amino acids: CASNPLGAREKLFF.

This clonotype was counted many times. The V and J genes are TRBV23-1 and TRBJ2-6; D may be TRBD1 (6 bases). TRBV23-1 is recorded as an ORF, its role being uncertain. V gave up 8 bases and J gave up 1 base, with 9 bases separating them. The CDR3 runs to 14 residues. In DNA, the CDR3 is TGCGCCAGCGGTACAGGGTCTGGGGCCAACGTCCTGACTTTC. It encodes CASGTGSGANVLTF.

This clonotype qualifies as medium-sized (0.01 to 0.1%). V and J are TRBV9 and TRBJ1-6; D is possibly TRBD1 (6 bases). Looked up from germline, CDR1 is SGDLS and CDR2 is YYNGEE. Trimming stripped 3 bases from V and 14 bases from J, with 18 bases between. CDR3 length: 14 residues. The CDR3 DNA reads as TGTGCCAGCAGCGGACCGGACAGCCCGAGCGCCCTCCACTTT. This codes for CASSGPDSPSALHF.

This clonotype rates as medium-sized. The chain links TRBV6-2 or TRBV6-3 to TRBJ2-7; 7 bases match TRBD2. V shed 2 bases, J shed 1 base, and the junction held 11 bases outside the gene matches. Germline lookup yields CDR1 MNHEY and CDR2 SVGEGT. This CDR3 has 17 residues. The CDR3 DNA reads TGTGCCAGCAGTTACCCCTCTAGCGGTTTCATGTCCTACGAGCAGTACTTC. This gives the protein CASSYPSSGFMSYEQYF.

The rearrangement joins TRBV10-3 to TRBJ1-1, with 7 bases identical to TRBD1. Germline trimming cut 1 base from V and 7 bases from J; bases unmatched to any gene: 3. There are 13 residues in the CDR3. Germline-derived CDR1 and CDR2 are ENHRY and SYGVKD. CDR3 amino acids: CAISELGDSEAFF. The DNA for the CDR3 is TGTGCCATCAGTGAGTTGGGGGACAGTGAAGCTTTCTTT.

This clonotype is judged medium-sized. V usage is TRBV23-1 and J usage is TRBJ2-3, with D tentatively TRBD1 (5 bases). TRBV23-1 is marked as an open reading frame, function uncertain. CDR3 length: 15 residues. Trimming shortened V by 1 base and J by 4 bases, and 12 bases separated the two germline ends. The CDR3 DNA reads TGCGCCAGCAGTCAATTCCAGGGCGCCCCAGATACGCAGTATTTT. Translated: CASSQFQGAPDTQYF.

This clonotype appeared many times. The chain couples TRBV7-8 to TRBJ2-1; a weak D match, TRBD1 (5 bases). Trimming took off 6 bases at V and 9 bases at J, with 12 bases between the two ends. The CDR3 is 12 amino acids. The germline V gene has CDR1 SGHVS and CDR2 FQNEAQ. CDR3 amino acids: CASRGLKGEQFF. The CDR3 DNA reads as TGTGCCAGCAGGGGGCTTAAGGGTGAGCAGTTCTTC. Drawing the rest from reference TRBV7-8 and TRBJ2-1, the complete variable domain is GAGVSQSPRYKVAKRGQDVALRCDPISGHVSLFWYQQALGQGPEFLTYFQNEAQLDKSGLPSDRFFAERPEGSVSTLKIQRTQQEDSAVYLCASRGLKGEQFFGPGTRLTVL.

This clonotype was seen many times. The genes are TRBV7-9 and TRBJ2-2; 8 positions agree with TRBD2. Germline V gives CDR1 SEHNR, CDR2 FQNEAQ (reference sequence). The CDR3 is 13 residues long. Trimming took 10 bases from V and 1 from J; bases not matched to a gene: 2. The CDR3 loop is CATLAENTGELFF. Here the CDR3 DNA reads TGTGCCACACTAGCGGAGAACACCGGGGAGCTGTTTTTT.

The sample holds a few counts of this clonotype. CDR3 protein: CSARGSGSPQYF. For the CDR3, the DNA is TGCAGTGCCCGAGGTAGCGGGAGTCCGCAGTACTTC. This sequence joins TRBV20-1 and TRBJ2-7; 9 nucleotides match TRBD2. This CDR3 has 12 residues. Germline loops: CDR1 DFQATT, CDR2 SNEGSKA (reference sequence). The ends lost 6 bases at V and 9 bases at J; junction bases unmatched: 9.

This clonotype was counted ten times or more. The chain recombines TRBV27 with TRBJ1-2; 9 positions agree with TRBD1. The CDR3 runs 12 residues. CDR1 is MNHEY, CDR2 SMNVEV, per germline (reference sequence). V lost 7 bases and J lost 7; bases outside the gene matches: 4. The CDR3 bases are TGTGCCAGCATGACAGGGGGGCTTGGCTACACCTTC. It specifies CASMTGGLGYTF.

This clonotype was recorded a few times. The chain joins TRBV11-2 to TRBJ1-5; unclear D gene. Trimming took off 0 bases at V and 0 bases at J, with 6 bases between the two ends. The CDR3 sequence is 15 residues long. Germline values: CDR1 SGHAT, CDR2 FQNNGV. This CDR3 reads CASSLDGYSNQPQHF. Written as DNA, the CDR3 is TGTGCCAGCAGCTTAGACGGGTATAGCAATCAGCCCCAGCATTTT.

This clonotype occurred many times. This chain uses TRBV19 with TRBJ2-7, with D hard to call. The CDR3 is 15 residues long. CDR1 LNHDA and CDR2 SQIVND come from the germline V gene (reference sequence). V was clipped by 1 base and J by 2 bases, with 12 bases between them. The CDR3 DNA follows: TGTGCCAGTAGTATAGGTGGCGCCGCGCCCTACGAGCAGTACTTC. Amino acids: CASSIGGAAPYEQYF.

This clonotype was recorded at least ten times. The chain joins TRBV6-2 or TRBV6-3 to TRBJ2-5; the D gene is possibly TRBD2 (6 bases). The CDR3 spans 14 residues. The V and J ends lost 6 bases and 1 base respectively, with 12 bases between them. The germline CDR1 and CDR2 sequences are MNHEY and SVGEGT. The CDR3 sequence: CASRIPSVQETQYF. The CDR3 nucleotides are TGTGCCAGCAGGATCCCTAGCGTCCAAGAGACCCAGTACTTC.

This clonotype was recorded many times. The chain is built from TRBV19 and TRBJ2-2; 11 nucleotides agree with TRBD2. Germline-derived CDR1 and CDR2 are LNHDA and SQIVND (reference sequence). This CDR3 has 17 residues. J lost 4 bases, V lost 6 bases, and 10 bases had no gene match. The CDR3 DNA sequence: TGTGCCAGTAGCCTTAGCGGGGGGGCTACGCGCACCGGGGAGCTGTTTTTT. Translation gives CASSLSGGATRTGELFF.

In this sample, this clonotype turned up many times. The J gene is TRBJ2-3, the V gene TRBV12-3 or TRBV12-4; 12 bases fit TRBD2. The V segment lost 3 bases and the J segment 4 bases; nucleotides outside the gene matches: 8. This CDR3 contains 17 residues. CDR3 amino acids: CASSFPPSGRGADTQYF. In DNA, the CDR3 is TGTGCCAGCAGTTTTCCCCCTAGCGGGAGGGGTGCAGATACGCAGTATTTT.

This clonotype was recorded at least ten times. The chain links TRBV3-1 to TRBJ2-3; either TRBD1 or TRBD2 may supply D (5 bases each). The CDR3 sequence is 14 residues long. Trimming took 4 bases from V and 5 from J, leaving 13 bases between them. Germline V gene sequence: CDR1 LGHDT, CDR2 YNNKEL (reference sequence). The CDR3 bases are TGTGCCAGCAGCCCGGGGACCGAGGGAGATACGCAGTATTTT. Translation gives CASSPGTEGDTQYF.

The chain is built from TRBV6-5 and TRBJ1-1; D is unclear. CDR3 size: 16 residues. Trimming shortened V by 0 bases and J by 4 bases, and 15 bases separated the two germline ends. CDR1 and CDR2 from the germline V gene are MNHEY and SVGAGI. The CDR3 nucleotides read TGTGCCAGCAGTTACTCTGCGCCCCCGACCGGCACTGAAGCTTTCTTT. This gives the protein CASSYSAPPTGTEAFF.

Judged by abundance, this clonotype is medium-sized. The chain carries TRBV18 and TRBJ1-1; TRBD1 agrees at 7 bases. Germline CDR1 KGHSH, CDR2 LQKENI. V dropped 3 bases and J dropped 1; count of bases not matched to a gene: 5. This CDR3 spans 15 amino acids. The DNA of the CDR3 is TGTGCCAGCTCACCCTTGACAGGGACGAACACTGAAGCTTTCTTT. Residues: CASSPLTGTNTEAFF.

By its share, this clonotype is medium-sized. The V gene is TRBV20-1, the J gene TRBJ2-7; TRBD2 matches 7 bases. CDR3 length: 16 residues. The trim removed 5 bases at V and 2 bases at J, leaving 15 bases unmatched. The germline V gene has CDR1 DFQATT and CDR2 SNEGSKA (reference sequence). Here the CDR3 reads CSASDLAELLTYEQYF. In DNA, the CDR3 is TGCAGTGCTTCCGACCTAGCGGAGCTCCTAACCTACGAGCAGTACTTC.

The chain joins TRBV7-6 to TRBJ2-2; D might be TRBD1 or TRBD2, each matching 5 bases. V lost 6 bases and J lost 2, with 16 bases in between. CDR3 length: 16 residues. The germline V gene encodes CDR1 SGHVS and CDR2 FNYEAQ. As DNA, the CDR3 is TGTGCCAGCAGACAGTCCCGGGACCTTAACACCGGGGAGCTGTTTTTT. The encoded protein is CASRQSRDLNTGELFF.